A single sample is the source of the 8 T cell receptor beta chains below, sequenced in a study of beta chain features in type 1 diabetes. Study-wide points: All four CD4+ subsets from Type 1 diabetes patients carried moderately but significantly shorter TCRB CDR3s.

Their specific antigens are unknown. The isolated RNA, all of it, was reverse transcribed, so expressed TCRB transcripts were what got sequenced. Here immunoSEQ multiplex PCR was the method, and the copy in TCRdb shows in-frame clones only, minus some. Counted here are hundreds of thousands of clones, 13% occurring once; the ten biggest clones make up less than 0.025%. Sequencing was done on a sample of naive CD4+ T cells from blood. These receptors originate from a man aged 18 to 35 with type 1 diabetes.

This clone was picked up a small number of times. The chain employs TRBV7-9 and TRBJ1-1; TRBD1 might be the D (6 bases). In germline, CDR1 is SEHNR, CDR2 FQNEAQ (reference sequence). CDR3 size: 13 residues. Trimming cost V 3 bases and J 8 bases, with 13 bases left between them. This CDR3 is CASSFILDREAFF. In nucleotides, the CDR3 is TGTGCCAGCAGCTTTATCCTCGACAGGGAAGCTTTCTTT.

In its sample, this clone was seen a few times. This chain connects TRBV10-3 to TRBJ2-7, with D perhaps given as TRBD1 or TRBD2 (5 bases each). The CDR3 runs to 14 residues. The V gene lost 9 bases and the J gene lost 5 bases, with 20 bases spanning the gap. Germline lookup yields CDR1 ENHRY and CDR2 SYGVKD. CDR3 coding DNA: TGTGCCATTGGGACCAAAACATCCCTAAACGAGCAGTACTTC. Translated, it gives CAIGTKTSLNEQYF.

This rearrangement joins TRBV6-1 to TRBJ1-6; D possibly corresponds to TRBD1 (5 bases). The V end was cut by 4 bases, the J end by 7 bases, with 17 bases between. Germline V gives CDR1 MNHNS, CDR2 SASEGT. The CDR3 contains 16 residues. CDR3 protein: CASSGLSLGANSPLHF. The CDR3 DNA reads as TGTGCCAGCAGTGGGTTGTCCCTAGGGGCCAATTCACCCCTCCACTTT.

In this sample, this clone turned up a few times. The chain employs TRBV6-5 and TRBJ2-1; 13 bases are shared with TRBD2. Germline V lookup: CDR1 MNHEY, CDR2 SVGAGI. CDR3 length equals 15 residues. J was trimmed by 5 bases and V by 6 bases; bases with no gene match: 4. The CDR3 DNA sequence: TGTGCCAGCAGAATAGGACTAGCGGGGGACAATGAGCAGTTCTTC. It codes for CASRIGLAGDNEQFF.

The genes are TRBV5-6 and TRBJ1-1; 8 bases are shared with TRBD1. V was pared by 4 bases and J by 4 bases, with 6 bases of the junction left unmatched. This CDR3 has 14 residues. Germline loops: CDR1 SGHDT, CDR2 YYEEEE. CDR3 amino acids: CASSTGGSVTEAFF. CDR3 sequence (DNA): TGTGCCAGCAGCACAGGGGGTTCGGTCACTGAAGCTTTCTTT.

This clone appeared a few times. This chain joins TRBV29-1 and TRBJ1-4; the D is unclear. V was cut by 3 bases and J by 4 bases, with 12 bases left in between. This CDR3 region has 14 residues. Looked up from germline, CDR1 is SQVTM and CDR2 is ANQGSEA. CDR3 DNA: TGCAGCGTTGATTTGGGGAACTATAATGAAAAACTGTTTTTT. Translated, it gives CSVDLGNYNEKLFF.

This clone was counted only a few times. V and J are TRBV28 and TRBJ1-1; D not resolved. CDR1 and CDR2 from the germline V gene are MDHEN and SYDVKM. The V and J ends lost 5 bases and 3 bases respectively, with 7 bases between them. The CDR3 contains 12 residues. CDR3 sequence (DNA): TGTGCCAGCAGTGACGCCTACACTGAAGCTTTCTTT. It codes for CASSDAYTEAFF.

The chain has TRBV5-1 and TRBJ2-3; perhaps TRBD1 as D (5 bases). In germline, CDR1 is SGHRS, CDR2 YFSETQ. With 2 bases removed from V and 5 bases from J, the gap between germline ends came to 9 bases. This CDR3 is 13 amino acids long. CDR3 sequence: CASSFSGIDTQYF. In nucleotides, the CDR3 is TGCGCCAGCAGCTTCTCAGGGATAGATACGCAGTATTTT.